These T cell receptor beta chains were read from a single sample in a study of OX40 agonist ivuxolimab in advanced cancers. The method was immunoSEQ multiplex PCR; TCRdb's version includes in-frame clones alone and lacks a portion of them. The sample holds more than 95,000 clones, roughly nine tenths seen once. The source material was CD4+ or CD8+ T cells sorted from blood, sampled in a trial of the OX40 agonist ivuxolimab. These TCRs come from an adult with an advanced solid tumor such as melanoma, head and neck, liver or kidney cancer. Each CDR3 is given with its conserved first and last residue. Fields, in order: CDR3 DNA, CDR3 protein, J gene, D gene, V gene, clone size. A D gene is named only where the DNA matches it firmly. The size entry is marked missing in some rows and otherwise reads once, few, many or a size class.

DNA: TGTGCCAGCAGCTTGCCCCGACAGGGGTCATACGAGCAGTACTTC; CDR3: CASSLPRQGSYEQYF; J: TRBJ2-7; D: TRBD1; V: TRBV5-8; size: NA
DNA: TGTGCCAGCCGACGTGAGGGGGGCGCCGATGGCTACACCTTC; CDR3: CASRREGGADGYTF; J: TRBJ1-2; D: NA; V: TRBV27; size: NA
DNA: TGTGCCAGCTCACTAGCTCAGACAGGGTACGAGCAGTACTTC; CDR3: CASSLAQTGYEQYF; J: TRBJ2-7; D: TRBD1; V: TRBV18; size: NA
DNA: TGTGCCAGCAGCGTAGTTTCTTCGGGAGGCCCTCAGGATACGCAGTATTTT; CDR3: CASSVVSSGGPQDTQYF; J: TRBJ2-3; D: TRBD2; V: TRBV9; size: NA
DNA: TGTGCCAGCAGTTCCCTAGCCTCTGGGGCCAACGTCCTGACTTTC; CDR3: CASSSLASGANVLTF; J: TRBJ2-6; D: NA; V: TRBV28; size: NA
DNA: TGTGCCAGCAGCAAAAAATCAGGACAGGGACGGACCGGGGAGCTGTTTTTT; CDR3: CASSKKSGQGRTGELFF; J: TRBJ2-2; D: NA; V: TRBV21-1; size: NA
DNA: TGTGCCAGCAGCTTTCAGGGCTACGAGCAGTACTTC; CDR3: CASSFQGYEQYF; J: TRBJ2-7; D: NA; V: TRBV7-2; size: NA
DNA: TGTGCCAGCAGTGACCTGGGGACAGGGAGTTGGACTGAAGCTTTCTTT; CDR3: CASSDLGTGSWTEAFF; J: TRBJ1-1; D: TRBD1; V: TRBV25-1; size: NA
DNA: TGTGCCACCTCCCCGGATCATACGCAGTATTTT; CDR3: CATSPDHTQYF; J: TRBJ2-3; D: NA; V: TRBV10-3; size: NA
DNA: TGTGCCAGCAGCTTCCGACTAGCGGGAGTTAATGAGCAGTTCTTC; CDR3: CASSFRLAGVNEQFF; J: TRBJ2-1; D: TRBD2; V: TRBV5-5; size: once
DNA: TGTGCCAGCAGTTTTACCGGGACTAGCGGCACCTACGAGCAGTACTTC; CDR3: CASSFTGTSGTYEQYF; J: TRBJ2-7; D: TRBD2; V: TRBV6-5; size: NA
DNA: TGTGCCAGCCAGCCTAGGGGTGCAGATACGCAGTATTTT; CDR3: CASQPRGADTQYF; J: TRBJ2-3; D: NA; V: TRBV6-1; size: NA
DNA: TGTGCCAGTAGGGATGGACAGGGGTTTTCAGATACGCAGTATTTT; CDR3: CASRDGQGFSDTQYF; J: TRBJ2-3; D: TRBD1; V: TRBV19; size: NA
DNA: TGCGCCAGCAGCCGACGACTAGCGGAGATAGACAATGAGCAGTTCTTC; CDR3: CASSRRLAEIDNEQFF; J: TRBJ2-1; D: TRBD2; V: TRBV4-3; size: NA
DNA: TGTGCCAGCAGCAACACCGGGGGGGGCCCGAATCAGCCCCAGCATTTT; CDR3: CASSNTGGGPNQPQHF; J: TRBJ1-5; D: NA; V: TRBV7-2; size: NA
DNA: TGTGCCAGCAGTGTATTTGGTGGGAGGAGGAACACCGGGGAGCTGTTTTTT; CDR3: CASSVFGGRRNTGELFF; J: TRBJ2-2; D: NA; V: TRBV2; size: NA
DNA: TGTGCCAGCAGTGAACCCTCCGTGCCTGGACAGCAGTACTTC; CDR3: CASSEPSVPGQQYF; J: TRBJ2-7; D: NA; V: TRBV6-1; size: NA
DNA: TGTGCCAGCAGCCCAGGGGGGGATGGGACCCAGTACTTC; CDR3: CASSPGGDGTQYF; J: TRBJ2-5; D: NA; V: TRBV7-3; size: NA
DNA: TGTGCCAGTAACCCAGGGGGGGGCAATCAGCCCCAGCATTTT; CDR3: CASNPGGGNQPQHF; J: TRBJ1-5; D: TRBD1; V: TRBV19; size: once
DNA: TGCGCCAGCAGCCTTGAATGGACACTAGCGGGAGGATCTCCGCACTTC; CDR3: CASSLEWTLAGGSPHF; J: TRBJ2-7; D: TRBD2; V: TRBV4-1; size: NA
DNA: TGCGCCAGCAGCTTCCAGGACAGGGGGCTCGGCGAGCAGTACTTC; CDR3: CASSFQDRGLGEQYF; J: TRBJ2-7; D: TRBD1; V: TRBV5-1; size: NA
DNA: TGTGCCAGCAGCTTACAGTTGGATCCTGGAAACACCATATATTTT; CDR3: CASSLQLDPGNTIYF; J: TRBJ1-3; D: NA; V: TRBV7-2; size: NA
DNA: TGTGCCAGCAGCTCCGGGACAGCACGACTGTGGCATGGCTACACCTTC; CDR3: CASSSGTARLWHGYTF; J: TRBJ1-2; D: TRBD1; V: TRBV7-9; size: NA
DNA: TGTGCCACTTCCGGACAGGGGAGGGTTTACAATCAGCCCCAGCATTTT; CDR3: CATSGQGRVYNQPQHF; J: TRBJ1-5; D: TRBD1; V: TRBV19; size: NA
DNA: TGTGCCAGCAGCCTGACTAGTGGGTTCTACGAGCAGTACTTC; CDR3: CASSLTSGFYEQYF; J: TRBJ2-7; D: NA; V: TRBV7-2; size: NA
DNA: TGTGCCAGCAGCGTAGGTTGGCTGAGCGGGAGCGGTGAGACCCAGTACTTC; CDR3: CASSVGWLSGSGETQYF; J: TRBJ2-5; D: TRBD2; V: TRBV9; size: NA